The clone carrying this T cell receptor beta chain was observed once. Antigen specificity is unknown. The PCR ran on 60 Vbeta and 13 Jbeta primers. Measured with immunoSEQ multiplex PCR; TCRdb has only the in-frame clones, and not every one. The sample records about 87,000 clones, 65% to 75% being singletons. Deletions cut 0 bases from V and 6 bases from J, with 14 bases between. Germline-derived CDR1 and CDR2 are LGHNA and YSLEER. The CDR3 contains 16 residues. The data were obtained in a study of cytomegalovirus exposure and HLA in healthy donors. General study points: Earlier analysis found most TCR beta V segments productive about 90% or about 30% of the time. The CMV antigen specificity of a few CMV-associated chains was confirmed through in vitro analysis. Another analysis was done later, and it associated approximately 18,000 TCR beta sequences with HLA alleles at 0.05 false discovery rate.

V and J are TRBV4-3 and TRBJ1-4; unclear D gene. This receptor was identified in a man younger than 40 in good health and CMV-seropositive. Sequencing was carried out using PBMCs. The CDR3 is CASSQERTNGYEKLFF. The CDR3 region has the DNA TGCGCCAGCAGCCAAGAGCGGACTAACGGGTATGAAAAACTGTTTTTT.